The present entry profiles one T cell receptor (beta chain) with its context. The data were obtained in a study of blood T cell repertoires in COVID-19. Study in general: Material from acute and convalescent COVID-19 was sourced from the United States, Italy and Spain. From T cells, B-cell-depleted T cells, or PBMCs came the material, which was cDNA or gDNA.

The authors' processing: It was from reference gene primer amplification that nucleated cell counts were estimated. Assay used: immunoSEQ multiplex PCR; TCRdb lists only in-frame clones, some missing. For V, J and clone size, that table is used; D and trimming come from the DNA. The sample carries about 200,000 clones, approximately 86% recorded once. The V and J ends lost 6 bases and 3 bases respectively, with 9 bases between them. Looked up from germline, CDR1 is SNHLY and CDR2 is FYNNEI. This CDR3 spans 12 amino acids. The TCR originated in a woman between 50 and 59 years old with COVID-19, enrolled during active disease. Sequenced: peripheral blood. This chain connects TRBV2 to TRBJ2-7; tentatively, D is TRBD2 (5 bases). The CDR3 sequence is CASRTGSYEQYF. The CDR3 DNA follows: TGTGCCAGCAGGACGGGGAGCTACGAGCAGTACTTC.